These T cell receptor beta chains were read from a single sample in a study of cytomegalovirus exposure and HLA in healthy donors. Some clones are missing from TCRdb's copy, which holds only in-frame ones; the method was immunoSEQ multiplex PCR. The sample lists around 150,000 clones, about 89% occurring once. The sequenced sample was PBMCs. These receptors were collected from a woman between 18 and 30 years old in good health and CMV-seropositive. Each CDR3 is given with its conserved first and last residue. A D gene is named only where the DNA matches it firmly.

v_call	d_call	j_call	cdr3_aa	cdr3_nt
TRBV7-9	NA	TRBJ1-2	CASSLRGIDYGYTF	TGTGCCAGCAGCTTAAGGGGGATAGACTATGGCTACACCTTC
TRBV7-2	TRBD1	TRBJ2-7	CASSLQGAPYEQYF	TGTGCCAGCAGCCTACAGGGGGCTCCCTACGAGCAGTACTTC
TRBV10-3	TRBD2	TRBJ2-7	CAISGGLADTYEQYF	TGTGCCATCAGTGGGGGACTAGCGGATACCTACGAGCAGTACTTC
TRBV4-1	TRBD2	TRBJ2-3	CASSQGLAGSDTQYF	TGCGCCAGCAGCCAAGGTCTAGCGGGATCAGATACGCAGTATTTT
TRBV7-2	TRBD1	TRBJ2-1	CASRPGQGFSFYNEQFF	TGTGCCAGCAGGCCGGGACAGGGTTTTTCTTTCTACAATGAGCAGTTCTTC
TRBV19	NA	TRBJ1-4	CASSISSTGEAKKLFF	TGTGCCAGTAGTATATCCTCGACAGGTGAGGCGAAAAAACTGTTTTTT
TRBV20-1	NA	TRBJ2-1	CSAASYNEQFF	TGCAGTGCGGCCAGCTACAATGAGCAGTTCTTC
TRBV18	TRBD1	TRBJ2-1	CASKTGGAGPYNEQFF	TGTGCCAGCAAAACAGGGGGCGCGGGTCCCTACAATGAGCAGTTCTTC
TRBV5-5	TRBD2	TRBJ2-5	CASSGRGAPETQYF	TGTGCCAGCAGCGGGCGGGGGGCCCCAGAGACCCAGTACTTC
TRBV7-2	TRBD2	TRBJ2-5	CASSFRLAGALTETQYF	TGTGCCAGCAGCTTTCGGCTAGCGGGAGCCTTGACGGAGACCCAGTACTTC
TRBV5-5	NA	TRBJ2-3	CASSLVGSNTDTQYF	TGTGCCAGCAGCTTGGTGGGGAGTAACACAGATACGCAGTATTTT
TRBV19	NA	TRBJ1-1	CASVEGTNTEAFF	TGTGCCAGTGTAGAGGGCACCAACACTGAAGCTTTCTTT
TRBV4-3	NA	TRBJ2-7	CASSQEWVQGPYEQYF	TGCGCCAGCAGCCAAGAGTGGGTACAGGGCCCCTACGAGCAGTACTTC
TRBV6-1	TRBD2	TRBJ2-3	CASSEFFLAADTQYF	TGTGCCAGCAGTGAATTTTTTCTAGCGGCCGATACGCAGTATTTT
TRBV13	TRBD1	TRBJ1-5	CASSLGRGPQPQHF	TGTGCCAGCAGCTTAGGCAGGGGGCCTCAGCCCCAGCATTTT